This TCR beta chain was observed in a study of blood T cell repertoires in COVID-19. Across the whole study: Researchers got acute and convalescent COVID-19 samples from the United States, Italy and Spain. PBMCs, B-cell-depleted T cells, or T cells were the source of the cDNA or gDNA that made up the material.

Under the authors' procedure: Quantification of nucleated cells was approximated via reference gene primer amplification. Assay used: immunoSEQ multiplex PCR; TCRdb lists only in-frame clones, some missing. That table is the source of V, J and clone size, and D and trimming were worked out from the DNA. The top ten clones hold approximately 2% of a sample with approximately 140,000 clones, roughly 90% of them seen once. This CDR3 region has 15 residues. V was shortened by 3 bases and J by 1 base, with 12 bases between the two germline ends. Germline assignment: CDR1 KGHSH and CDR2 LQKENI. The sequenced sample consisted of peripheral blood. The chain links TRBV18 to TRBJ1-1; a possible D gene is TRBD1 (6 bases). This sequence originates from a man between 65 and 85 years old with active COVID-19. CDR3: CASSPRQDSNTEAFF. The CDR3 region has the DNA TGTGCCAGCTCACCGCGACAGGATTCGAACACTGAAGCTTTCTTT.